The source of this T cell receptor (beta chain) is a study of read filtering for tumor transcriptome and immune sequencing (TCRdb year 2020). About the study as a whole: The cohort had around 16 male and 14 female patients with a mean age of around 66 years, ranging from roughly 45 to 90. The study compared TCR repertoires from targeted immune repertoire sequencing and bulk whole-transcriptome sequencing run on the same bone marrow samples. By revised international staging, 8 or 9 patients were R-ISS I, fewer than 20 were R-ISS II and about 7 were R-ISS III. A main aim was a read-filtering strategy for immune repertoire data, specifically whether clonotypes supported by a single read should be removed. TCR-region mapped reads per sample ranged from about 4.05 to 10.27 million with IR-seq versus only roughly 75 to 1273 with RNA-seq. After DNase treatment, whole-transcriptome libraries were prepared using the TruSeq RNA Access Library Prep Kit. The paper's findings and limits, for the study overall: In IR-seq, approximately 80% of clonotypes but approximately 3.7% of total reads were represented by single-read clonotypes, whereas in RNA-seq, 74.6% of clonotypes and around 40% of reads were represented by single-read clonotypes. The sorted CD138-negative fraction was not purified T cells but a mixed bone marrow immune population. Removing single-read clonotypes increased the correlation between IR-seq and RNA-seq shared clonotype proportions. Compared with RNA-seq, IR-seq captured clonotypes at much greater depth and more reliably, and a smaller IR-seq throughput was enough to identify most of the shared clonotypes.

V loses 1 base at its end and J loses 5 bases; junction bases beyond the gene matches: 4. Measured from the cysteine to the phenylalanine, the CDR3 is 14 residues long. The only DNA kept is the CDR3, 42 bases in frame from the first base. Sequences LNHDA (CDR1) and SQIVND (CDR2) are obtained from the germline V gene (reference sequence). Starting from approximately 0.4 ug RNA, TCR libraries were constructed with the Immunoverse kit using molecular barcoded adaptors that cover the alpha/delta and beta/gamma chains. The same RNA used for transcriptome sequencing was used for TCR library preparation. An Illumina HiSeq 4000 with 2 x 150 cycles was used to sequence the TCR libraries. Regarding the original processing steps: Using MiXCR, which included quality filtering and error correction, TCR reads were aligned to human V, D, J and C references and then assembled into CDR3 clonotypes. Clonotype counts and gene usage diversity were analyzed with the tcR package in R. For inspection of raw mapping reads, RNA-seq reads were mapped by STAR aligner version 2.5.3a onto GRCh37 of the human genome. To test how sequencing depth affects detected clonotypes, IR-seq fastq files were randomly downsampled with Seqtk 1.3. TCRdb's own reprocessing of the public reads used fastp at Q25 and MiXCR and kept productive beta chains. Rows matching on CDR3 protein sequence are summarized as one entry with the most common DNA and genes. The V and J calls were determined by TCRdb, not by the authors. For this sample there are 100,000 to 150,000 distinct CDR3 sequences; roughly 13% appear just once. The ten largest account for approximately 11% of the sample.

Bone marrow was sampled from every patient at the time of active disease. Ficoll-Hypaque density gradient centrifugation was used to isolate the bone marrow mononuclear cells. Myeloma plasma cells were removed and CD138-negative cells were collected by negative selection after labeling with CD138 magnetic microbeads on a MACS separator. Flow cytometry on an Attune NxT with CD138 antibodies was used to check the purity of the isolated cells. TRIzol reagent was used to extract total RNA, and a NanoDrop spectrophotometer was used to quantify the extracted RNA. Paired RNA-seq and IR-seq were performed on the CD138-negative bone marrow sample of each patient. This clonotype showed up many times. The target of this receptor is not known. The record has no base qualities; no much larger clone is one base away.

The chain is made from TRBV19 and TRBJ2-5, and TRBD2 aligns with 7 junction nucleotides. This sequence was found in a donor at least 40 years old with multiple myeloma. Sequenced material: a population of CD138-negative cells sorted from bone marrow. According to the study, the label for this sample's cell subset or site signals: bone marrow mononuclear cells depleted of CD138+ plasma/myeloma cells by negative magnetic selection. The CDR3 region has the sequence CASSIGTRGETQYF. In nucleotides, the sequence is TGTGCCAGTAGTATAGGGACTAGAGGCGAGACCCAGTACTTC.